This TCR beta chain was profiled in a study of blood T cell repertoires in COVID-19. The overall study: The cDNA or gDNA used as material had been derived from T cells, B-cell-depleted T cells, or PBMCs.

V was pared by 3 bases and J by 0 bases, with 11 bases between. This CDR3 spans 15 amino acids. CDR1 and CDR2 from the germline V gene are LNHDA and SQIVND (reference sequence). TCRdb keeps only in-frame clones here, not all; method: immunoSEQ multiplex PCR. Seen here are roughly 200,000 clones, more than 65% observed once, and the top ten hold approximately 4%. This clonotype originated in a man in his fifties with active or convalescent COVID-19. The chain uses TRBV19 and TRBJ1-1; a possible D gene is TRBD1 (6 bases). Sample: peripheral blood. The CDR3 bases are TGTGCCAGTAGTATGGCGGGGGGCTTGAACACTGAAGCTTTCTTT. It translates to CASSMAGGLNTEAFF.